This T cell receptor (beta chain) originates from a study of Ad26.COV2.S vaccination and SARS-CoV-2 variants. Study context: Donor had been placed in the Ad26.COV2.S arm of the COV1001 trial. General observations from the study: TCR breadth and depth estimates may have understated total T cell responses.

A word on this clone: Its antigen is undetermined. Sequence at one end of the junction differs from germline and may be a read error.

This CDR3 region has 11 residues. Germline-derived CDR1 and CDR2 are MNHNY and SVGAGI (reference sequence). The sample's treatment: some 20 received Ad26.COV2.S at low or high dose, single or two shots; five or six received placebo; per-sample allocation not given. Samples were taken on day 63 after the first vaccine or placebo injection. Sequencing used immunoSEQ multiplex PCR; TCRdb keeps in-frame clones, though not all of them. The table includes 350,000 to 500,000 clones, 80% to 95% detected once. The genes are TRBV6-6 and TRBJ2-7, with D possibly being TRBD1 or TRBD2 (5 bases each). Sample: peripheral blood, taken in a trial of Ad26.COV2.S vaccine versus placebo. This clonotype was sampled from a person aged 18-65 years who received the Ad26.COV2.S COVID-19 vaccine or a placebo. Here the CDR3 DNA reads TGTGCCAGCAGTTACTCCGGGACCATAGTCTTC. Translation gives CASSYSGTIVF.